These T cell receptor beta chains were read from a single sample in a study of blood T cell repertoires in COVID-19. Assay: immunoSEQ multiplex PCR; the TCRdb copy retains only in-frame clones and omits some. The sample includes 180,000 or so clones, roughly four fifths of them seen just once. Sequenced: PBMCs or T cells enriched from blood (not recorded which). Source of these receptors: a man in his fifties or sixties who had recovered from COVID-19. CDR3s include the opening cysteine and the closing phenylalanine or tryptophan. Each record gives: clone size, V gene, D gene, J gene, CDR3 protein, CDR3 DNA. The D gene is left open where the match is weak. Only part of the rows carry a size: once, few, many, or a class if the clone is expanded.

clone_size: NA
v_call: TRBV5-1
d_call: NA
j_call: TRBJ2-2
cdr3_aa: CASSLGAAGELFF
cdr3_nt: TGCGCCAGCAGCTTGGGTGCAGCCGGGGAGCTGTTTTTT

clone_size: NA
v_call: TRBV7-3
d_call: TRBD2
j_call: TRBJ2-5
cdr3_aa: CASSFRAGGPETQYF
cdr3_nt: TGTGCCAGCAGCTTTCGAGCGGGGGGGCCTGAGACCCAGTACTTC

clone_size: NA
v_call: TRBV10-1
d_call: NA
j_call: TRBJ1-1
cdr3_aa: CASSESGSSTEAFF
cdr3_nt: TGCGCCAGCAGTGAGTCGGGGAGTAGCACTGAAGCTTTCTTT

clone_size: NA
v_call: TRBV10-3
d_call: NA
j_call: TRBJ2-3
cdr3_aa: CAISESGVTQYF
cdr3_nt: TGTGCCATCAGTGAATCGGGGGTTACGCAGTATTTT

clone_size: NA
v_call: TRBV19
d_call: NA
j_call: TRBJ2-5
cdr3_aa: CATRERIKETQYF
cdr3_nt: TGTGCCACCCGGGAGCGGATTAAAGAGACCCAGTACTTC

clone_size: once
v_call: TRBV6-2/TRBV6-3
d_call: NA
j_call: TRBJ2-5
cdr3_aa: CASSYYTRQETQYF
cdr3_nt: TGTGCCAGCAGTTACTATACACGTCAAGAGACCCAGTACTTC

clone_size: NA
v_call: TRBV28
d_call: TRBD1
j_call: TRBJ1-5
cdr3_aa: CASSSGTGVRHSNQPQHF
cdr3_nt: TGTGCCAGCAGCTCCGGGACAGGGGTTCGCCATAGCAATCAGCCCCAGCATTTT

clone_size: NA
v_call: TRBV14
d_call: NA
j_call: TRBJ2-2
cdr3_aa: CASSQGGGQFELFF
cdr3_nt: TGTGCCAGCAGCCAAGGAGGAGGGCAATTTGAGCTGTTTTTT

clone_size: NA
v_call: TRBV6-1
d_call: NA
j_call: TRBJ1-4
cdr3_aa: CASTGGANEKLFF
cdr3_nt: TGTGCCAGCACCGGGGGGGCTAATGAAAAACTGTTTTTT

clone_size: NA
v_call: TRBV7-9
d_call: NA
j_call: TRBJ2-5
cdr3_aa: CASSLALETQYF
cdr3_nt: TGTGCCAGCAGCTTAGCCTTGGAGACCCAGTACTTC

clone_size: few
v_call: TRBV18
d_call: NA
j_call: TRBJ1-6
cdr3_aa: CASSPIGRVDSPLHF
cdr3_nt: TGTGCCAGCTCACCGATTGGCAGGGTTGATTCACCCCTCCACTTT

clone_size: NA
v_call: TRBV21-1
d_call: NA
j_call: TRBJ1-2
cdr3_aa: CASSTHGGDYGYTF
cdr3_nt: TGTGCCAGCAGCACCCATGGCGGGGACTATGGCTACACCTTC

clone_size: few
v_call: TRBV7-2
d_call: TRBD2
j_call: TRBJ2-1
cdr3_aa: CASSLSGGYYNEQFF
cdr3_nt: TGTGCCAGCAGCCTTAGCGGGGGATACTACAATGAGCAGTTCTTC

clone_size: NA
v_call: TRBV10-3
d_call: TRBD1
j_call: TRBJ1-1
cdr3_aa: CAIKGQGIITEAFF
cdr3_nt: TGTGCCATCAAAGGACAGGGAATAATCACTGAAGCTTTCTTT

clone_size: few
v_call: TRBV3-1/TRBV3-2
d_call: NA
j_call: TRBJ1-2
cdr3_aa: CASSQDLGSANYGYTF
cdr3_nt: TGTGCCAGCAGCCAAGATTTGGGCTCTGCTAACTATGGCTACACCTTC

clone_size: NA
v_call: TRBV5-4
d_call: NA
j_call: TRBJ1-6
cdr3_aa: CASSLLPKSSYNSPLHF
cdr3_nt: TGTGCCAGCAGCTTACTCCCGAAGAGCTCCTATAATTCACCCCTCCACTTT

clone_size: NA
v_call: TRBV7-9
d_call: TRBD1
j_call: TRBJ1-5
cdr3_aa: CASSKYRGSNQPQHF
cdr3_nt: TGTGCCAGCAGCAAGTACAGGGGATCCAATCAGCCCCAGCATTTT

clone_size: NA
v_call: TRBV2
d_call: TRBD2
j_call: TRBJ2-1
cdr3_aa: CASSEAMLAVIGSYNEQFF
cdr3_nt: TGTGCCAGCAGTGAAGCTATGCTAGCGGTCATCGGCTCCTACAATGAGCAGTTCTTC

clone_size: few
v_call: TRBV24-1
d_call: TRBD1
j_call: TRBJ2-7
cdr3_aa: CATGTGSYEQYF
cdr3_nt: TGTGCCACCGGGACAGGGTCCTACGAGCAGTACTTC

clone_size: few
v_call: TRBV20-1
d_call: TRBD2
j_call: TRBJ2-7
cdr3_aa: CSASLTGGVRNEQYF
cdr3_nt: TGCAGTGCCAGTTTAACTGGGGGGGTAAGGAACGAGCAGTACTTC

clone_size: NA
v_call: TRBV28
d_call: NA
j_call: TRBJ2-7
cdr3_aa: CASTPGGALYEQYF
cdr3_nt: TGTGCCAGCACCCCTGGGGGGGCCCTCTACGAGCAGTACTTC

clone_size: NA
v_call: TRBV28
d_call: TRBD1
j_call: TRBJ2-7
cdr3_aa: CASSLPRGRFHEQYF
cdr3_nt: TGTGCCAGCAGTTTACCCAGGGGGCGCTTCCACGAGCAGTACTTC

clone_size: NA
v_call: TRBV5-4
d_call: NA
j_call: TRBJ2-7
cdr3_aa: CAVGRGPRNSYEQYF
cdr3_nt: TGTGCCGTCGGGCGGGGGCCCCGCAACTCCTACGAGCAGTACTTC

clone_size: NA
v_call: TRBV14
d_call: NA
j_call: TRBJ2-2
cdr3_aa: CASSDRPSGTGELFF
cdr3_nt: TGTGCCAGCAGCGACCGTCCCTCGGGCACCGGGGAGCTGTTTTTT

clone_size: NA
v_call: TRBV6-5
d_call: NA
j_call: TRBJ1-2
cdr3_aa: CASTQKGVQSGYTF
cdr3_nt: TGTGCCAGCACCCAGAAGGGGGTCCAGAGTGGCTACACCTTC

clone_size: NA
v_call: TRBV18
d_call: NA
j_call: TRBJ2-3
cdr3_aa: CASSPPLDYTDTQYF
cdr3_nt: TGTGCCAGCTCACCACCCTTGGACTACACAGATACGCAGTATTTT

clone_size: NA
v_call: TRBV15
d_call: NA
j_call: TRBJ1-4
cdr3_aa: CATSRRTGTTWGKLFF
cdr3_nt: TGTGCCACCAGCAGACGTACCGGGACAACCTGGGGGAAACTGTTTTTT

clone_size: NA
v_call: TRBV7-6
d_call: NA
j_call: TRBJ1-3
cdr3_aa: CASSLAHSGSGNTIYF
cdr3_nt: TGTGCCAGCAGCTTAGCGCATTCGGGCTCTGGAAACACCATATATTTT

clone_size: NA
v_call: TRBV7-2
d_call: NA
j_call: TRBJ1-1
cdr3_aa: CATLGVLNTEAFF
cdr3_nt: TGTGCCACCCTAGGTGTTTTGAACACTGAAGCTTTCTTT

clone_size: NA
v_call: TRBV28
d_call: NA
j_call: TRBJ1-5
cdr3_aa: CASSPPTENSNQPQHF
cdr3_nt: TGTGCCAGCAGTCCCCCTACGGAGAATAGCAATCAGCCCCAGCATTTT

clone_size: few
v_call: TRBV24-1
d_call: NA
j_call: TRBJ1-2
cdr3_aa: CATSEKGPYGYTF
cdr3_nt: TGTGCCACCAGTGAGAAGGGGCCCTATGGCTACACCTTC

clone_size: NA
v_call: TRBV10-3
d_call: TRBD1
j_call: TRBJ2-7
cdr3_aa: CAISDPTGGSYEQYF
cdr3_nt: TGTGCCATCAGTGACCCTACAGGGGGATCCTACGAGCAGTACTTC

clone_size: NA
v_call: TRBV7-3
d_call: TRBD2
j_call: TRBJ2-1
cdr3_aa: CASSLVSGSSSYNEQFF
cdr3_nt: TGTGCCAGCAGCCTCGTTAGCGGGAGCAGCTCCTACAATGAGCAGTTCTTC

clone_size: NA
v_call: TRBV19
d_call: NA
j_call: TRBJ2-3
cdr3_aa: CASSSRDTQLTDTQYF
cdr3_nt: TGTGCCAGTAGTTCTCGGGACACCCAACTCACAGATACGCAGTATTTT

clone_size: NA
v_call: TRBV14
d_call: NA
j_call: TRBJ2-1
cdr3_aa: CASSQERGSYNEQFF
cdr3_nt: TGTGCCAGCAGCCAAGAAAGGGGATCCTACAATGAGCAGTTCTTC

clone_size: NA
v_call: TRBV29-1
d_call: TRBD1
j_call: TRBJ1-5
cdr3_aa: CSVGTGERAQHF
cdr3_nt: TGCAGCGTTGGAACAGGGGAAAGGGCCCAGCATTTT

clone_size: NA
v_call: TRBV30
d_call: NA
j_call: TRBJ2-2
cdr3_aa: CAWSGMDTSPGELFF
cdr3_nt: TGTGCCTGGAGTGGAATGGACACTTCTCCCGGGGAGCTGTTTTTT

clone_size: NA
v_call: TRBV28
d_call: NA
j_call: TRBJ1-1
cdr3_aa: CASSTMRNTEAFF
cdr3_nt: TGTGCCAGCAGCACTATGAGGAACACTGAAGCTTTCTTT

clone_size: few
v_call: TRBV3-1/TRBV3-2
d_call: TRBD1
j_call: TRBJ1-6
cdr3_aa: CASSRVGQGGSPLHF
cdr3_nt: TGTGCCAGCAGCCGAGTAGGACAGGGGGGATCACCCCTCCACTTT

clone_size: NA
v_call: TRBV3-1/TRBV3-2
d_call: TRBD1
j_call: TRBJ2-7
cdr3_aa: CASRRTGVNEQYF
cdr3_nt: TGTGCCAGCAGGCGTACAGGGGTGAACGAGCAGTACTTC

clone_size: NA
v_call: TRBV24-1
d_call: TRBD1
j_call: TRBJ1-2
cdr3_aa: CATSGQDRAYGYTF
cdr3_nt: TGTGCCACCAGTGGCCAGGACAGGGCCTATGGCTACACCTTC

clone_size: NA
v_call: TRBV23-1
d_call: NA
j_call: TRBJ1-6
cdr3_aa: CAIEGDTHSPLHF
cdr3_nt: TGCGCTATCGAGGGAGACACTCATTCACCCCTCCACTTT

clone_size: NA
v_call: TRBV5-1
d_call: NA
j_call: TRBJ2-6
cdr3_aa: CASSLTGTSGANVLTF
cdr3_nt: TGCGCCAGCAGCTTGACAGGAACCTCTGGGGCCAACGTCCTGACTTTC

clone_size: NA
v_call: TRBV2
d_call: TRBD2
j_call: TRBJ2-7
cdr3_aa: CASSVSAGGQQYF
cdr3_nt: TGTGCCAGCAGTGTATCAGCGGGAGGTCAGCAGTACTTC

clone_size: NA
v_call: TRBV5-1
d_call: NA
j_call: TRBJ2-1
cdr3_aa: CASRPTDSYNEQFF
cdr3_nt: TGCGCCAGCAGGCCCACAGACTCCTACAATGAGCAGTTCTTC

clone_size: NA
v_call: TRBV7-9
d_call: TRBD1
j_call: TRBJ1-5
cdr3_aa: CASSLGQGMMSNQPQHF
cdr3_nt: TGTGCCAGCAGCCTCGGACAGGGGATGATGAGCAATCAGCCCCAGCATTTT

clone_size: NA
v_call: TRBV6-5
d_call: NA
j_call: TRBJ1-2
cdr3_aa: CASGGPGDYGYTF
cdr3_nt: TGTGCCAGCGGCGGACCGGGAGACTATGGCTACACCTTC

clone_size: NA
v_call: TRBV5-1
d_call: TRBD2
j_call: TRBJ2-5
cdr3_aa: CASSVRPGGPEETQYF
cdr3_nt: TGCGCCAGCAGCGTTCGCCCGGGGGGGCCGGAAGAGACCCAGTACTTC

clone_size: NA
v_call: TRBV29-1
d_call: TRBD2
j_call: TRBJ2-3
cdr3_aa: CSATDSGGVPDTQYF
cdr3_nt: TGCAGCGCTACAGATAGCGGGGGGGTTCCAGATACGCAGTATTTT

clone_size: NA
v_call: TRBV3-1/TRBV3-2
d_call: NA
j_call: TRBJ2-2
cdr3_aa: CASSRAGTGELFF
cdr3_nt: TGTGCCAGCAGCCGAGCAGGGACTGGGGAGCTGTTTTTT

clone_size: NA
v_call: TRBV28
d_call: TRBD2
j_call: TRBJ2-5
cdr3_aa: CASSGQRGQETQYF
cdr3_nt: TGTGCCAGCAGTGGCCAGCGGGGCCAAGAGACCCAGTACTTC

clone_size: NA
v_call: TRBV9
d_call: TRBD2
j_call: TRBJ2-5
cdr3_aa: CASSVAGGQETQYF
cdr3_nt: TGTGCCAGCAGCGTAGCCGGGGGGCAAGAGACCCAGTACTTC

clone_size: once
v_call: TRBV7-2
d_call: TRBD1
j_call: TRBJ2-2
cdr3_aa: CASSPGQGAYTGELFF
cdr3_nt: TGTGCCAGCAGCCCAGGACAGGGGGCTTACACCGGGGAGCTGTTTTTT

clone_size: NA
v_call: TRBV7-9
d_call: NA
j_call: TRBJ2-2
cdr3_aa: CASSSPQGTNTGELFF
cdr3_nt: TGTGCCAGCAGCTCGCCTCAGGGGACGAACACCGGGGAGCTGTTTTTT